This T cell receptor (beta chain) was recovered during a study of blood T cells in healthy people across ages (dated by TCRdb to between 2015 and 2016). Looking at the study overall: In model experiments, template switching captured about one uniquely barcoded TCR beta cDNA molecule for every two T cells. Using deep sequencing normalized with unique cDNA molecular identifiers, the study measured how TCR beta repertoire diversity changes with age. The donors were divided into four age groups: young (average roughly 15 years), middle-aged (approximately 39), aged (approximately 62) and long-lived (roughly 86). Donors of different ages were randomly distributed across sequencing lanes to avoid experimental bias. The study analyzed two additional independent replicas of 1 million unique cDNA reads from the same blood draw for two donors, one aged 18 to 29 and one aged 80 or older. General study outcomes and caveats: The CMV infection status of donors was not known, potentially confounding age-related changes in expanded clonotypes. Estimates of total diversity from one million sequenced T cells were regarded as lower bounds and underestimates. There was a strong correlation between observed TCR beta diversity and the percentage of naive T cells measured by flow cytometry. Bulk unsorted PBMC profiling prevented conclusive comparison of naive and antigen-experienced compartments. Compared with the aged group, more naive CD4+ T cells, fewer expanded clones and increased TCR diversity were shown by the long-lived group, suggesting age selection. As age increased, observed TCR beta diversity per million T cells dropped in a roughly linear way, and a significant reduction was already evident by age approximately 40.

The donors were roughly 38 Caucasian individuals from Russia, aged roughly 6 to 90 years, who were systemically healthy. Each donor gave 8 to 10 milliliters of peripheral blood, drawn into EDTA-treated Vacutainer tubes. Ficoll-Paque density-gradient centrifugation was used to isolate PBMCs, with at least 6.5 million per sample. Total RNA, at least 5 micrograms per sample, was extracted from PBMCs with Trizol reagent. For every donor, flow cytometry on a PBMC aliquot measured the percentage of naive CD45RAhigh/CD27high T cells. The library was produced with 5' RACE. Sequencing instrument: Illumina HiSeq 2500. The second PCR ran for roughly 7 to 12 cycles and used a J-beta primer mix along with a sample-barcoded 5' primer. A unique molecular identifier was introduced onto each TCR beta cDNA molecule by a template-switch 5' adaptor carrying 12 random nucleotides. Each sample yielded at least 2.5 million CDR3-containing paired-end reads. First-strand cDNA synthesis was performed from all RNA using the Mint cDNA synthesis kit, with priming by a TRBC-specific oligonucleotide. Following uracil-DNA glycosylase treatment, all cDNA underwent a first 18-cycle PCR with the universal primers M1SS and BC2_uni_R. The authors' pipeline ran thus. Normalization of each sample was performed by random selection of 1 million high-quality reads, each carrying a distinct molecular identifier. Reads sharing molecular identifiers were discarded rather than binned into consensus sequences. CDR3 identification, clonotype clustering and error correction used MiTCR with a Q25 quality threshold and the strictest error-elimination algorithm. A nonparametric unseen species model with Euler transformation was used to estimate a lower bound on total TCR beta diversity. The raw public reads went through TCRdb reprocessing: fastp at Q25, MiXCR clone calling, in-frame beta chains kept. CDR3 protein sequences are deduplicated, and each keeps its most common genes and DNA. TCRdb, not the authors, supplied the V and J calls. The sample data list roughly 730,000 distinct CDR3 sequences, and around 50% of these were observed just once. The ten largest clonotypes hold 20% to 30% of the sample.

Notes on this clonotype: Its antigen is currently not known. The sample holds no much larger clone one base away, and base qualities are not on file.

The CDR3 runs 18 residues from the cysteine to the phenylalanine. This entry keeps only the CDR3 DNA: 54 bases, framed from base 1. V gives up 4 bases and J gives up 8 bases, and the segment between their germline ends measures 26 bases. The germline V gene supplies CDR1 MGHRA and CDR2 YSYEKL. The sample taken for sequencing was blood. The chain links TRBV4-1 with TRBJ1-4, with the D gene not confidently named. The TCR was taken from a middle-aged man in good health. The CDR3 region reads CASSPRLGRSLKEEKLFF. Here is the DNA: TGCGCCAGCAGCCCAAGATTAGGACGGTCACTCAAGGAGGAAAAACTGTTTTTT.